This T cell receptor beta chain was recovered during a study of regulatory T cells in long-lasting Graves disease. The CDR3 sequence is 14 residues long. CDR1 MNHNS and CDR2 SASEGT come from the germline V gene. Trimming pared 6 bases from V and 0 bases from J, leaving 11 bases between. Documented time point: newly diagnosed GD, antithyroid drugs for less than 3 months. Following extraction of RNA from PBMCs, that RNA was used to make the TCR library. This clonotype was observed a few times. Building of the TCR beta libraries involved iRepertoire HTBI primers and Arm-PCR of CDR3 regions. From the multiplex PCR reads, TCRdb called clonotypes with MiXCR, one entry per CDR3 protein. The sample shows 250,000 or so distinct CDR3 sequences, 20% to 25% of them seen only once.

This receptor was taken from a female donor with Graves disease. The V gene is TRBV6-1, the J gene TRBJ2-5, with D possibly TRBD1 on 6 matching bases. The sequences come from peripheral blood mononuclear cells (PBMCs), collected at new diagnosis, from a patient treated with antithyroid drugs. The CDR3 loop is CASRRTANQETQYF. The CDR3 nucleotides read TGTGCCAGCAGGAGGACAGCGAACCAAGAGACCCAGTACTTC.